This TCR beta chain was identified in a study of T cells after yellow fever vaccination. About the research overall: The fractions with low cell numbers were processed using SMART-Seq v4 Ultra Low Input.

The CDR3 extends over 14 amino acids. Trimming removed 1 base from V and 9 bases from J, with 10 bases in between. CDR1 MGHRA and CDR2 YSYEKL come from the germline V gene. This clonotype appeared a few times. No antigen is known for it. General study findings and limits: Peaking on day 5 versus 15, the secondary response was faster but weaker. Abundant bulk-population clonotypes could contaminate the FACS-sorted repertoires.

MiXCR, applied by TCRdb to the 5' RACE reads, yields one record per CDR3 protein. There are approximately 340,000 distinct CDR3 sequences in the sample; 8.5% to 9% occur only once, and around 17% lies in the top ten. The rearrangement links TRBV4-1 to TRBJ1-6; D unclear. The source material was PBMCs, sampled on the day of the first yellow fever vaccination. The receptor was isolated from a man between 18 and 35 years old who received the YFV17D yellow fever vaccine. CDR3 sequence: CASSQAIESSPLHF. The CDR3, as DNA: TGCGCCAGCAGCCAAGCCATTGAAAGTTCACCCCTCCACTTT.